This T cell receptor beta chain originates from a study of blood T cell repertoires in COVID-19 (dated by TCRdb to 2018 to 2020). Looking at the study overall: Samples from collaborators originated in the United States, Italy and Spain and spanned both the acute and convalescent phases of COVID-19. The samples were drawn from two sources: the first 160 participants of the ongoing ImmuneRACE study, and about 1,300 subjects contributed by 6 global collaborators. The dataset comprised deeply sampled blood TCRbeta repertoires from subjects exposed to, actively infected with, or recovered from COVID-19. The repertoires were made available in a free public database intended to serve as a resource for research on the immune response to SARS-CoV-2. The prospective study material was composed of cDNA or gDNA derived from T cells, B-cell-depleted T cells, or PBMCs. The sample metadata nearly always contained a de-identified subject ID, COVID-19 status, age in years and sex. HLA class I and class II types, where available, came from metadata supplied by the sample provider rather than from assay-based typing. The paper's findings and limits, for the study overall: Clinical and demographic metadata were provided uncurated, with the amount varying by source and participant.

Whole blood was collected in K2EDTA tubes by collaborating institutions according to the institutions' own protocols. Collaborator samples were shipped for TCRbeta analysis as frozen whole blood, isolated PBMCs, or DNA extracted from either sample type. TCRbeta CDR3 regions were amplified from genomic DNA by means of the immunoSEQ Assay, a bias-controlled multiplex PCR. As for the original processing: The number of nucleated cells in each sample was estimated by amplification of reference gene primers within the assay. Sequence reads were collapsed and filtered to measure the absolute abundance of every unique TCRbeta CDR3 rearrangement. For each sample, productive Simpson clonality was calculated as the square root of Simpson's diversity index across productive rearrangements. TCRdb stores this immuneACCESS table with in-frame sequences only. Part of the clones is absent; in the studies checked, under half of the shortfall reflects unresolved V genes, and no reason is known for the rest. V and J calls and clone size are given by that table; D and trimming were obtained from the DNA. For this sample there are around 67,000 clones; around 82% appear just once. The ten largest clones capture 15% to 20% of the sample.

As encoded in the germline V gene, CDR1 is MNHNS while CDR2 is SASEGT. Relative to germline, V is 2 bases shorter and J is 5 bases shorter, with 22 bases between their ends. CDR3 length: 17 amino acids, cysteine to phenylalanine. The entry retains the CDR3 DNA only, 51 bases that are in frame from base 1. Turning to this clone: There is no known antigen for this receptor. No base quality values were provided; no much bigger clone lies one nucleotide off.

Material for sequencing was peripheral blood. The chain is encoded by TRBV6-1 joined to TRBJ2-7, with TRBD2 as a weak D call on 6 bases. The TCR was taken from a man aged 80 or over with active COVID-19. The CDR3 region has the sequence CASSEFGNGLYPNEQYF. The DNA sequence is as follows: TGTGCCAGCAGTGAATTCGGGAACGGACTATATCCTAACGAGCAGTACTTC.